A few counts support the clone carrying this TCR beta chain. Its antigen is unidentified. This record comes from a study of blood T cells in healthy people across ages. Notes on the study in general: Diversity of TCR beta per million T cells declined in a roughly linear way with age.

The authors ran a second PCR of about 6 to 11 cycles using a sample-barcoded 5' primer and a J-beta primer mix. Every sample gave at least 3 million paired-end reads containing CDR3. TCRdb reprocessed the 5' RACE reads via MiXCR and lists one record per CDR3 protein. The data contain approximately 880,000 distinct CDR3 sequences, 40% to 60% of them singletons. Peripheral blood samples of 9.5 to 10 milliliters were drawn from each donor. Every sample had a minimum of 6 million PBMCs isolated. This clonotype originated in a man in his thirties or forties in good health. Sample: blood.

As DNA, the CDR3 is TGTGCCAGCAGCTTAGTGCGGGGGGGGTACGAGCAGTACTTC. It encodes CASSLVRGGYEQYF. The chain is built from TRBV11-2 and TRBJ2-7, with 9 bases that match TRBD2. CDR3 length: 14 residues. The V gene's germline CDR1 is SGHAT and CDR2 FQNNGV. V shed 1 base, J shed 4 bases, and the junction held 2 bases outside the gene matches.